Below are 13 T cell receptor beta chains sequenced from a single sample in a study of cytomegalovirus exposure and HLA in healthy donors (dated by TCRdb to about 2017). Receptors were amplified or captured by the immunoSEQ multiplex PCR assay. The multiplex PCR relied on a mix of 60 forward primers for TCR Vbeta segments and 13 reverse primers for TCR Jbeta segments. TCRdb took this table from immuneACCESS and kept in-frame rearrangements with V and J called. Such tables lack part of the clones; where checked against another copy, unresolved V genes explain under half of the gap, and the rest is unexplained. This sample holds about 160,000 clones; roughly 80% were observed only once. Of the sample, approximately 3.7% is held by the ten largest clones. Sequenced material: PBMCs. The source is a human donor in good health.

The genes are TRBV6-1 and TRBJ1-2; D call uncertain. The CDR3 is 13 residues long. V lost 2 bases and J 2 bases, leaving 6 bases between the germline ends. The germline V gene has CDR1 MNHNS and CDR2 SASEGT. The CDR3 region has the DNA TGTGCCAGCAGTGAACGTACAAACTATGGCTACACCTTC. This encodes CASSERTNYGYTF.

The chain recombines TRBV13 with TRBJ1-2; D gene unclear. Germline CDR1 reads PRHDT; CDR2 reads FYEKMQ (reference sequence). CDR3 length: 14 amino acids. Between the trimmed V and J ends, which lost 5 bases and 6 bases, there was a span of 16 bases. The CDR3 region has the DNA TGTGCCAGCAGCAGCCGGGATACCTATAATGGCTACACCTTC. It specifies CASSSRDTYNGYTF. The full variable domain, completed using reference TRBV13 and TRBJ1-2, is AAGVIQSPRHLIKEKRETATLKCYPIPRHDTVYWYQQGPGQDPQFLISFYEKMQSDKGSIPDRFSAQQFSDYHSELNMSSLELGDSALYFCASSSRDTYNGYTFGSGTRLTVV.

The V call is TRBV5-1, the J call TRBJ2-5; TRBD1 might be the D (6 bases). This CDR3 region has 14 residues. Germline values: CDR1 SGHRS, CDR2 YFSETQ. The germline V and J ends were trimmed by 2 bases and 1 base, with 9 bases remaining between them. The CDR3 bases are TGCGCCAGCAGCTTACAGGGATTCCAAGAGACCCAGTACTTC. It translates to CASSLQGFQETQYF.

In its sample, this clone was seen a few times. The chain couples TRBV10-2 to TRBJ2-1; TRBD1 is a possible D gene (5 bases). CDR1 and CDR2 from the germline V gene are WSHSY and SAAADI. The CDR3 contains 12 residues. The V gene lost 4 bases and the J gene lost 9 bases, with 10 bases spanning the gap. The CDR3 loop is CASSGVDSEQFF. The CDR3, as DNA: TGCGCCAGCAGTGGGGTTGACAGTGAGCAGTTCTTC.

This clone was detected only a few times. The chain uses TRBV27 and TRBJ2-7, with D possibly TRBD2 on 5 matching bases. The CDR3 has 15 residues. Germline CDR1 is MNHEY and CDR2 is SMNVEV (reference sequence). Trimming took off 3 bases at V and 0 bases at J, with 12 bases between the two ends. CDR3 nucleotides: TGTGCCAGCAGTTTGTCAGCGGAACTCTCCTACGAGCAGTACTTC. It yields the protein CASSLSAELSYEQYF.

V is TRBV7-9 and J is TRBJ2-7; no reliable D call. This CDR3 is built from 11 residues. Deletions cut 5 bases from V and 7 bases from J, with 9 bases between. CDR1 SEHNR and CDR2 FQNEAQ come from the germline V gene (reference sequence). The CDR3 DNA sequence: TGTGCCAGCAGCCCGGTTGCGGAGCAGTACTTC. Protein: CASSPVAEQYF.

The rearrangement uses TRBV30 and TRBJ1-3, with D maybe TRBD1 (5 bases). The CDR3 totals 15 residues. Germline lookup yields CDR1 GTSNPN and CDR2 SVGIG (reference sequence). V was shortened by 3 bases and J by 1 base, with 13 bases between the two germline ends. The CDR3 sequence is CAWRELRGSGNTIYF. In nucleotides, the CDR3 is TGTGCCTGGAGGGAGCTTCGGGGGTCTGGAAACACCATATATTTT.

The chain carries TRBV5-6 and TRBJ2-1, with 11 bases fitting TRBD2. V shed 7 bases, J shed 10 bases, and the junction held 19 bases outside the gene matches. Germline values: CDR1 SGHDT, CDR2 YYEEEE. The CDR3 loop spans 17 amino acids. The DNA for the CDR3 is TGTGCCAGCGGGCCCGGGGTTACTAGCGGGAGACGAAGAGAGCAGTTCTTC. Encoded protein: CASGPGVTSGRRREQFF.

This clone has a handful of counts. The chain employs TRBV9 and TRBJ2-3; D may be TRBD1 (5 bases). CDR3 size: 14 residues. Trimming took off 0 bases at V and 2 bases at J, with 7 bases between the two ends. Germline V gene sequence: CDR1 SGDLS, CDR2 YYNGEE. The CDR3 sequence: CASSVGGLTDTQYF. In DNA form, the CDR3 reads TGTGCCAGCAGCGTAGGGGGCCTCACAGATACGCAGTATTTT.

This clone was picked up a small number of times. The rearrangement uses TRBV5-1 and TRBJ2-1; the match to TRBD2 covers 8 bases. V lost 2 bases, J lost 7 bases, and 2 bases stayed unmatched. This CDR3 region has 13 residues. Germline CDR1 SGHRS, CDR2 YFSETQ. DNA for the CDR3: TGCGCCAGCAGCTTTGGCGGGGGGAATGAGCAGTTCTTC. It yields the protein CASSFGGGNEQFF.

The chain is built from TRBV5-1 and TRBJ1-1; no clear D gene. Trimming cost V 0 bases and J 4 bases, with 7 bases left between them. CDR3 length equals 13 residues. Germline V gives CDR1 SGHRS, CDR2 YFSETQ. The CDR3 nucleotides are TGCGCCAGCAGCTTGGCGGCTAGCACTGAAGCTTTCTTT. It specifies CASSLAASTEAFF.

The sample holds one count of this clone. This rearrangement joins TRBV5-1 to TRBJ1-3, with TRBD1 identical over 7 bases. CDR1 and CDR2 from the germline V gene are SGHRS and YFSETQ. V trimming: 4 bases; J trimming: 2 bases; junction bases outside the gene matches: 6. The CDR3 is 15 amino acids. This chain's CDR3 is CASSPTGTTGNTIYF. CDR3 DNA: TGCGCCAGCAGCCCGACAGGGACCACTGGAAACACCATATATTTT.

CDR3 sequence: CASSPSEQGDGYTF. The CDR3 coding sequence is TGTGCCAGCTCACCAAGTGAACAGGGGGATGGCTACACCTTC. V usage is TRBV18 and J usage is TRBJ1-2, with TRBD1 matching over 8 bases. The CDR3 loop spans 14 amino acids. CDR1 is KGHSH and CDR2 is LQKENI in the germline V gene. V dropped 2 bases and J dropped 6; count of bases not matched to a gene: 5.